This is a list of T cell receptor beta chains from one sample in a study of T cell responses to AZD1222 COVID-19 vaccine. Produced via immunoSEQ multiplex PCR; TCRdb's table is partial and in-frame only. The data hold some 95,000 clones, with 65% to 90% observed a single time. This specimen consisted of peripheral blood, obtained on day 0 of AZD1222 vaccination. The source is an adult in good health. CDR3s include the opening cysteine and the closing phenylalanine or tryptophan. The D gene is left open where the match is weak. The size entry is marked missing in some rows and otherwise reads once, few, many or a size class.

clone_size j_call cdr3_length v_call d_call cdr3_nt cdr3_aa
once TRBJ2-3 13 TRBV7-9 . TGTGCCAGCAGCTTTGGTGGTGCAGATACGCAGTATTTT CASSFGGADTQYF
. TRBJ2-3 14 TRBV5-5 . TGTGCCAGCAGCTTGGTGCAGGGCACAGATACGCAGTATTTT CASSLVQGTDTQYF
. TRBJ1-5 14 TRBV27 . TGTGCCAGCAGTTTTCGTGGAGGCAATCAGCCCCAGCATTTT CASSFRGGNQPQHF
. TRBJ1-2 14 TRBV7-8 . TGTGCCAGCAGCTTAGGATTGGACAGCTATGGCTACACCTTC CASSLGLDSYGYTF
. TRBJ2-4 16 TRBV7-2 . TGTGCCAGCAGCTTAGCGCCCGGGCAGGGAGGTAACATTCAGTACTTC CASSLAPGQGGNIQYF
. TRBJ2-3 11 TRBV5-8 . TGTGCCAGCACCTATACAGATACGCAGTATTTT CASTYTDTQYF
. TRBJ2-3 12 TRBV2 . TGTGCCAGCAGTCCCGACACAGATACGCAGTATTTT CASSPDTDTQYF
once TRBJ2-7 14 TRBV5-1 . TGCGCCAGCAGCAGCGGCCTCACAGGGCACGAGCAGTACTTC CASSSGLTGHEQYF
. TRBJ1-5 15 TRBV7-2 . . CASSFFGQVNQPQHF
. TRBJ1-2 14 TRBV6-5 TRBD1 TGTGCCAGCAGCCCGGGACAGGTCAACTATGGCTACACCTTC CASSPGQVNYGYTF
few TRBJ2-1 12 TRBV9 . TGTGCCAGCGGGGTTAGCCCAAGGGAGCAGTTCTTC CASGVSPREQFF
once TRBJ1-1 12 TRBV12-3/TRBV12-4 . TGTGCCAGCAGAGGGGACTCAGCTGAAGCTTTCTTT CASRGDSAEAFF
. TRBJ2-3 16 TRBV29-1 TRBD2 TGCAGCGTCGGATTTACTAGCGGGTCCCGCACAGATACGCAGTATTTT CSVGFTSGSRTDTQYF
. TRBJ2-7 15 TRBV12-5 . TGTGCTAGTGGTTTGGGACGCTTTGGAGGGGACGAGCAGTACTTC CASGLGRFGGDEQYF
. TRBJ1-2 15 TRBV5-1 . TGCGCCAGCAGCTTGGGACAGCTGGCTAACTATGGCTACACCTTC CASSLGQLANYGYTF
. TRBJ2-7 16 TRBV19 . TGTGCCAGTAGTACCTCCAGTGCGAAGTATGCTTTCGAGCAGTACTTC CASSTSSAKYAFEQYF
. TRBJ1-1 12 TRBV30 . TGTGCCTGGAGTCCTAGTAACACTGAAGCTTTCTTT CAWSPSNTEAFF
. TRBJ1-1 14 TRBV6-6 . TGTGCCAGCACCGACGGGTACGGATCCAAAGAAGCTTTCTTT CASTDGYGSKEAFF
few TRBJ1-1 16 TRBV5-8 . TGTGCCAGCAGCTTCTATGCAGGGAAAATGAACACTGAAGCTTTCTTT CASSFYAGKMNTEAFF
. TRBJ2-5 17 TRBV4-3 TRBD2 TGCGCCAGCAGCCAAGGGACTAGCGGGAATGGAGGTGAGACCCAGTACTTC CASSQGTSGNGGETQYF
. TRBJ1-5 12 TRBV18 . TGTGCCAGCTCACCACCGAATCAGCCCCAGCATTTT CASSPPNQPQHF
. TRBJ2-5 14 TRBV19 TRBD2 TGTGCCAGTAGTAAGCGGGGGCCACGGGAGACCCAGTACTTC CASSKRGPRETQYF
. TRBJ2-7 13 TRBV6-1 . TGTGCCAGCATACAGCAAAACTCTTACGAGCAGTACTTC CASIQQNSYEQYF
once TRBJ2-1 15 TRBV5-4 TRBD1 TGTGCCAGCAGCCCCGACAGGGTCCCCTACAATGAGCAGTTCTTC CASSPDRVPYNEQFF
. TRBJ1-1 15 TRBV3-1/TRBV3-2 . TGTGCCAGCAGCCATACACGGGGCTACAACACTGAAGCTTTCTTT CASSHTRGYNTEAFF
. TRBJ2-5 13 TRBV9 . TGTGCCAGCAGCGAGACCCTCCGGGAGACCCAGTACTTC CASSETLRETQYF
once TRBJ2-3 17 TRBV9 TRBD2 TGTGCCAGCAGCGTAGAAGCCGGACTAGCGCGGACAGATACGCAGTATTTT CASSVEAGLARTDTQYF
. TRBJ2-3 13 TRBV7-9 . TGTGCCAGCAGCTTAGTGGGGGGAGATACGCAGTATTTT CASSLVGGDTQYF
. TRBJ1-2 14 TRBV5-4 . TGTGCCAGCAGTCCCGGGGGGGCTAACTATGGCTACACCTTC CASSPGGANYGYTF
. TRBJ1-3 15 TRBV7-6 . TGTGCCAGCAGCCAACGGGAGAGCTCTGGAAACACCATATATTTT CASSQRESSGNTIYF
. TRBJ2-3 15 TRBV9 . TGTGCCAGCAGCACCGGGAGCCCAGCGACAGATACGCAGTATTTT CASSTGSPATDTQYF
. TRBJ1-1 14 TRBV11-3 . TGTGCCAGCAGCTTAGGGGGCCTAGGCACTGAAGCTTTCTTT CASSLGGLGTEAFF
few TRBJ2-5 13 TRBV29-1 TRBD2 TGCAGCGTTGGTATAGCGGGAGGGGAGACCCAGTACTTC CSVGIAGGETQYF
. TRBJ2-2 15 TRBV7-9 TRBD2 TGTGCCAGCAGAGGACTAGCGGGAGTCCCCGGGGAGCTGTTTTTT CASRGLAGVPGELFF
. TRBJ2-7 15 TRBV30 TRBD1 TGTGCCTGGGAAGACAGGGCCTCCAGCTCCTACGAGCAGTACTTC CAWEDRASSSYEQYF
. TRBJ2-2 16 TRBV9 . TGTGCCAGCAGCAGCCCACCGGGATCCTCGACCGGGGAGCTGTTTTTT CASSSPPGSSTGELFF
. TRBJ1-4 14 TRBV19 . TGTGCCAGTAGTATAGTCGCAACTAATGAAAAACTGTTTTTT CASSIVATNEKLFF
. TRBJ1-3 16 TRBV25-1 . TGTGCCAGCAGTTTTCGCGAGACGGGTCCTGGAAACACCATATATTTT CASSFRETGPGNTIYF
once TRBJ1-1 15 TRBV5-1 . TGCGCCAGCAGCTTATTTGGCAACGGGCAGCAAGAAGCTTTCTTT CASSLFGNGQQEAFF
. TRBJ1-2 14 TRBV5-1 TRBD1 TGCGCCAGCAGCTTCGGACAGGGGGACTATGGCTACACCTTC CASSFGQGDYGYTF
. TRBJ1-2 15 TRBV15 . TGTGCCACCAGCAGAGATACCGGGCTCGGCTATGGCTACACCTTC CATSRDTGLGYGYTF
. TRBJ2-1 15 TRBV18 TRBD2 TGTGCCAGCTCACCCAACCCTAGCGGGACAAATGAGCAGTTCTTC CASSPNPSGTNEQFF
. TRBJ2-1 16 TRBV10-3 . TGTGCCATCAGTGAGTCCCGGGACGGCGCCTACAATGAGCAGTTCTTC CAISESRDGAYNEQFF
few TRBJ2-2 14 TRBV15 . TGTGCCACCAGCGCCCGGAACACACAGCGGGAGCTGTTTTTT CATSARNTQRELFF
. TRBJ2-2 15 TRBV27 . TGTGCCAGCAGACAAGCGGGCACGAACACCGGGGAGCTGTTTTTT CASRQAGTNTGELFF
. TRBJ2-1 13 TRBV19 . TGTGCCAGTAGTAGTGGACTACACAATGAGCAGTTCTTC CASSSGLHNEQFF
. TRBJ1-2 16 TRBV4-1 . TGCGCCAGCAGCCTCAGCCCCGGGGCAGGGAGCTATGGCTACACCTTC CASSLSPGAGSYGYTF
. TRBJ1-3 15 TRBV15 TRBD1 TGTGCCACCAGCAGCCCGGACAGGTCTGGAAACACCATATATTTT CATSSPDRSGNTIYF
. TRBJ1-1 16 TRBV25-1 TRBD1 TGTGCCAGCAGTGCCTTAACGGACAGGCGGGGCACTGAAGCTTTCTTT CASSALTDRRGTEAFF
. TRBJ2-7 15 TRBV6-1 . TGTGCCAGCAGTGAATACAGCGGGCACTCCTACGAGCAGTACTTC CASSEYSGHSYEQYF
. TRBJ2-5 15 TRBV7-2 TRBD1 TGTGCCAGCAGCTTAGGACAGGGGGCATGGGAGACCCAGTACTTC CASSLGQGAWETQYF
. TRBJ2-7 17 TRBV3-1/TRBV3-2 . TGTGCCAGCAGCGCATCCGCTATAAGGGTAGCGTCCTACGAGCAGTACTTC CASSASAIRVASYEQYF
. TRBJ2-1 15 TRBV5-4 TRBD2 TGTGCCAGCAGCTTTGGGACTAGGCCCTACAATGAGCAGTTCTTC CASSFGTRPYNEQFF
. TRBJ1-1 11 TRBV3-1/TRBV3-2 . TGTGCCAGCATAAGGAACACTGAAGCTTTCTTT CASIRNTEAFF
. TRBJ1-6 14 TRBV10-2 . TGCGCCAGCATAGGAGTGGGGGGACGATCACCCCTCCACTTT CASIGVGGRSPLHF
. TRBJ1-2 12 TRBV30 . TGTGCCTGGAGTGTACAGGGCAGGCCTTACACCTTC CAWSVQGRPYTF
. TRBJ2-1 16 TRBV14 TRBD1 TGTGCCAGCAGCGCATTTGGGACAGGGGGCAAGGATGAGCAGTTCTTC CASSAFGTGGKDEQFF
. TRBJ2-4 12 TRBV7-2 . TGTGCCAGCAGCTCTCCTGGTAGCTTTCAGTACTTC CASSSPGSFQYF
. TRBJ1-3 19 TRBV11-2 TRBD1 TGTGCCAGCAGCTTAGATCTCGGGACAGGGGGCCTCTCTGGAAACACCATATATTTT CASSLDLGTGGLSGNTIYF